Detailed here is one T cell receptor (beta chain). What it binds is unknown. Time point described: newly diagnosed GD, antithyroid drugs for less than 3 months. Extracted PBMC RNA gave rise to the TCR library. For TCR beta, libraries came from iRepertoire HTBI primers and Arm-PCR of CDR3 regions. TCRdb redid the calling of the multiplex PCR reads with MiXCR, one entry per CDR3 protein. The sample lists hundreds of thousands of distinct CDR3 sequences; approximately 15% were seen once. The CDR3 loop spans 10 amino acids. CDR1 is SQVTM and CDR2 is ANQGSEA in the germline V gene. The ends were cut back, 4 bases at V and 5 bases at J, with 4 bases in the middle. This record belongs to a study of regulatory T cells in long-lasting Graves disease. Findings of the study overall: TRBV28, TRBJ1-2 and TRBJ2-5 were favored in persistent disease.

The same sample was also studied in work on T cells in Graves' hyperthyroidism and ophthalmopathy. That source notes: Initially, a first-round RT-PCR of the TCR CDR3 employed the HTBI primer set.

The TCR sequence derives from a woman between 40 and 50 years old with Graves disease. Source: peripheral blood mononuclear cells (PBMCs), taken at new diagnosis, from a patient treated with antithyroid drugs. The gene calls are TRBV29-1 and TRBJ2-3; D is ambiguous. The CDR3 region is CSVGIDTQYF. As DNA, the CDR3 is TGCAGCGTTGGAATAGATACGCAGTATTTT.